The rows below give T cell receptor beta chains drawn from one sample of a study of neurological immune-mediated disorders. TCRdb itself ran the 5' RACE reads through MiXCR, one entry per CDR3 protein. In the table there are about 59,000 distinct CDR3 sequences, 24% of which are singletons. Sequenced material: PBMCs. The receptors here all came from a man in his sixties with HTLV-1-associated myelopathy (HAM/TSP). The CDR3 runs from the conserved cysteine through the conserved F or W. D genes are given only for firm matches. Some rows have no size entry. The others give once, few or many, or a class for an expanded clone.

V,size,J,D,CDR3,DNA
TRBV7-6,few,TRBJ1-2,-,CASSSGGYRGGYTF,TGTGCCAGCAGCTCCGGGGGCTACAGAGGGGGCTACACCTTC
TRBV3-1,-,TRBJ2-5,TRBD2,CASSLSGREEETQYF,TGTGCCAGTAGCCTGTCGGGGCGGGAGGAAGAGACCCAGTACTTC
TRBV20-1,medium-sized,TRBJ2-3,-,CSTQSLRGTDTQYF,TGCAGTACTCAATCTTTGAGGGGAACAGATACGCAGTATTTT
TRBV4-1,-,TRBJ2-3,TRBD2,CASSQGAGTIGSLDTQYF,TGCGCCAGCAGCCAAGGGGCCGGGACTATTGGGAGTCTAGATACGCAGTATTTT
TRBV10-2,-,TRBJ2-1,TRBD2,CASRGLADYNEQFF,TGCGCCAGCAGGGGACTAGCGGACTACAATGAGCAGTTCTTC
TRBV11-3,-,TRBJ2-5,TRBD2,CASSSGLAGMETQYF,TGTGCCAGCAGCTCGGGACTAGCGGGAATGGAGACCCAGTACTTC
TRBV28,many,TRBJ2-5,-,CASTGDGKETQYF,TGTGCCAGCACAGGGGACGGAAAAGAGACCCAGTACTTC
TRBV6-1,-,TRBJ2-1,TRBD2,CASSAGLAGGQNEQFF,TGTGCCAGCAGTGCCGGACTAGCGGGAGGGCAAAATGAGCAGTTCTTC
TRBV21-1,-,TRBJ2-7,-,CASLGKGYFYEQYF,TGTGCCAGCCTAGGGAAAGGCTACTTCTACGAGCAGTACTTC
TRBV18,many,TRBJ2-7,-,CASSPGSSGQYF,TGTGCCAGCTCACCAGGGAGCTCCGGGCAGTACTTC
TRBV5-4,few,TRBJ2-1,TRBD2,CASRPRGGGGRLEQFF,TGTGCCAGCAGACCCCGAGGCGGGGGGGGACGATTGGAGCAGTTCTTC
TRBV24-1,many,TRBJ2-2,-,CATRGAGATGELFF,TGTGCCACCAGGGGGGCAGGGGCGACCGGGGAGCTGTTTTTT
TRBV20-1,-,TRBJ2-1,TRBD2,CSGGLAGNNEQFF,TGCAGCGGCGGACTAGCAGGAAACAATGAGCAGTTCTTC
TRBV5-1,many,TRBJ2-5,TRBD1,CASSIGTGGQETQYF,TGCGCCAGCAGCATCGGGACAGGGGGCCAAGAGACCCAGTACTTC
TRBV5-1,-,TRBJ2-3,-,CASSLSDTQYF,TGCGCCAGCAGCTTGTCAGATACGCAGTATTTT
TRBV28,many,TRBJ1-1,-,CASRPPQGSTEAFF,TGTGCCAGCAGGCCCCCCCAGGGGTCCACTGAAGCTTTCTTT
TRBV5-1,many,TRBJ2-5,-,CASSLADPRQETQYF,TGCGCCAGCAGCTTGGCCGATCCGAGACAAGAGACCCAGTACTTC
TRBV20-1,many,TRBJ2-3,-,CSATTPSGADTQYF,TGCAGTGCCACGACTCCATCGGGGGCAGATACGCAGTATTTT
TRBV5-1,many,TRBJ2-1,-,CASSLLTRDIYNEQFF,TGCGCCAGCAGCTTATTGACTAGGGACATTTACAATGAGCAGTTCTTC
TRBV20-1,many,TRBJ1-1,-,CSARGPGNTEAFF,TGCAGTGCCAGGGGACCCGGGAACACTGAAGCTTTCTTT
TRBV29-1,-,TRBJ2-2,TRBD2,CSVVGTSGRIGTGELFF,TGCAGCGTTGTCGGGACTAGCGGGAGGATTGGCACCGGGGAGCTGTTTTTT
TRBV6-6,-,TRBJ2-2,-,CASRRTDSNTGELFF,TGTGCCAGCAGACGGACAGATTCGAACACCGGGGAGCTGTTTTTT
TRBV20-1,-,TRBJ2-1,TRBD2,CSARGLAQPDEQFF,TGCAGTGCTAGAGGACTAGCCCAACCCGATGAGCAGTTCTTC
TRBV2,-,TRBJ2-2,-,CASNGQLNTGELFF,TGTGCCAGCAACGGACAGCTGAACACCGGGGAGCTGTTTTTT
TRBV27,-,TRBJ2-2,-,CASSSAGELFF,TGTGCCAGCAGTTCCGCCGGGGAGCTGTTTTTT
TRBV27,-,TRBJ1-5,TRBD1,CASSEDRGLQPQHF,TGTGCCAGCAGTGAGGACAGGGGGCTTCAGCCCCAGCATTTT
TRBV20-1,many,TRBJ2-1,TRBD2,CSAFRTSGSSDEQFF,TGCAGTGCTTTCCGGACTAGCGGGAGCTCGGATGAGCAGTTCTTC
TRBV7-2,many,TRBJ2-5,TRBD1,CASSRRQGSKETQYF,TGTGCCAGCAGCCGAAGACAGGGATCGAAAGAGACCCAGTACTTC
TRBV5-1,many,TRBJ1-1,-,CASSLDSMNTEAFF,TGCGCCAGCAGCTTGGACAGCATGAACACTGAAGCTTTCTTT
TRBV5-1,many,TRBJ1-2,-,CASSLVPRDRVWGYTF,TGCGCCAGCAGCTTGGTCCCCCGGGACCGAGTTTGGGGCTACACCTTC
TRBV2,-,TRBJ2-1,-,CASTAVTSYNEQFF,TGTGCCAGCACAGCGGTGACCTCCTACAATGAGCAGTTCTTC
TRBV20-1,-,TRBJ2-7,TRBD1,CSVPQIRGRDEQYF,TGCAGTGTCCCCCAAATCAGGGGGCGCGACGAGCAGTACTTC
TRBV20-1,medium-sized,TRBJ2-1,TRBD2,CSARDRGSPSSGRADEQFF,TGCAGTGCTAGAGATCGAGGATCCCCCTCTAGCGGGAGGGCCGATGAGCAGTTCTTC
TRBV29-1,many,TRBJ2-2,-,CSVEPNTGELFF,TGCAGCGTTGAACCCAACACCGGGGAGCTGTTTTTT
TRBV20-1,many,TRBJ1-5,-,CSARDWEGNQPQHF,TGCAGTGCTAGAGATTGGGAAGGCAATCAGCCCCAGCATTTT
TRBV20-1,many,TRBJ1-2,-,CSSRAGYGYTF,TGCAGTTCGAGGGCAGGGTATGGCTACACCTTC